This entry is about one TCR beta chain. No antigen is known for it. This record comes from a study of blood T cells in healthy people across ages. Combining a sample-barcoded 5' primer with a J-beta primer mix, a second PCR ran for about 7 to 11 cycles. Samples each returned at least 2.5 million CDR3-containing paired-end reads. TCRdb independently ran MiXCR on the 5' RACE reads; one entry per CDR3 protein. The sample includes around 690,000 distinct CDR3 sequences, 58% of them seen just once. The extraction recovered at least 5.5 micrograms of total RNA per sample. Study outcomes and limitations: Roughly linearly, TCR beta diversity per million T cells fell as age increased. Higher diversity and more naive CD4+ cells were features of long-lived donors, compared to aged donors.

Sequences were obtained from blood. The source of this sequence is a man aged 55-75 years in good health.

CDR3 DNA: TGTGCCAGCTCACCTTTCCGGGACAGGAGCTCTGGGGCCAACGTCCTGACTTTC. Encoded protein: CASSPFRDRSSGANVLTF. The rearrangement joins TRBV18 to TRBJ2-6; 8 bases agree with TRBD1. Germline V gene data show CDR1 as KGHSH and CDR2 as LQKENI. J lost 0 bases, V lost 3 bases, and 7 bases had no gene match. The CDR3 is 18 amino acids.